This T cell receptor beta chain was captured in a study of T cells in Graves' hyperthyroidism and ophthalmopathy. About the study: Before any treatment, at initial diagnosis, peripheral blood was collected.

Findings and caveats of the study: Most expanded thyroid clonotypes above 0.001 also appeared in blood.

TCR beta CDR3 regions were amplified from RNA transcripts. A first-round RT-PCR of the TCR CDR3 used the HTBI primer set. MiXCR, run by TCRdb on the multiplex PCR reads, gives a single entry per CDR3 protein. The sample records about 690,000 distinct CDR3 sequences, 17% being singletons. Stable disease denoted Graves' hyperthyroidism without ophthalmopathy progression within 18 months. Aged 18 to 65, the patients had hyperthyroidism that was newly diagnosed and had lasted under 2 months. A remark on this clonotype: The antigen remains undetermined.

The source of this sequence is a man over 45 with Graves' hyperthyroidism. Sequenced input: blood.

CDR3 bases: TGTGCCAGCAGTTGGGGACAGGGTTCCAGACAGCCCCAGCATTTT. Protein product: CASSWGQGSRQPQHF. The chain has TRBV12-3 or TRBV12-4 and TRBJ1-5; 9 bases agree with TRBD1. The CDR3 spans 15 residues. After removal of 4 bases from V and 7 bases from J, the junction contained 8 bases not matched to a gene.